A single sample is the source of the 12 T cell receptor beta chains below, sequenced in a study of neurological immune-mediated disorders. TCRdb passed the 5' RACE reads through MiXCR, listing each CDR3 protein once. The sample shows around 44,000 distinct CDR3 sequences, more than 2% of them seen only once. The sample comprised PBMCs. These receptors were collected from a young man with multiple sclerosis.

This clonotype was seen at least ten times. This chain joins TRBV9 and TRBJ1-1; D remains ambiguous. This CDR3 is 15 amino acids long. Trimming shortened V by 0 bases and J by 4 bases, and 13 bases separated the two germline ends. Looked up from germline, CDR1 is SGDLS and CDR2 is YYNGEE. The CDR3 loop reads CASSVEPDGITEAFF. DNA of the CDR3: TGTGCCAGCAGCGTAGAACCGGACGGGATCACTGAAGCTTTCTTT.

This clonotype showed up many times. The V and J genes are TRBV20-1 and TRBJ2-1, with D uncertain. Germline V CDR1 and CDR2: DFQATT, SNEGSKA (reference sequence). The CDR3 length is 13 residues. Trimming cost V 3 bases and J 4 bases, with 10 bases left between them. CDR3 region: CSASPVNYNEQFF. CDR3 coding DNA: TGCAGTGCTAGTCCAGTGAATTACAATGAGCAGTTCTTC.

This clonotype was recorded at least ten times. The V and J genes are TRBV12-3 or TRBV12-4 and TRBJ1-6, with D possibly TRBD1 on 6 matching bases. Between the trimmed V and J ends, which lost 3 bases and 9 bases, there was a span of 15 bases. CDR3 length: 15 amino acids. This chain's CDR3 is CASSFSGGVLSPLHF. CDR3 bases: TGTGCCAGCAGTTTTTCCGGGGGCGTTCTTTCACCCCTCCACTTT.

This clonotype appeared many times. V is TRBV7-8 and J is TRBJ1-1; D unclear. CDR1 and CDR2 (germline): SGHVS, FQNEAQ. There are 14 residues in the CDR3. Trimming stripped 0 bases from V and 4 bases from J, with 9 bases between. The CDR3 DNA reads TGTGCCAGCAGCTTAGCGTTGCGGGGCACTGAAGCTTTCTTT. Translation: CASSLALRGTEAFF.

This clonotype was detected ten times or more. DNA of the CDR3: TGTGCCAGCAGCTTTCGGACTAGCGGGGTCTACAATGAGCAGTTCTTC. Translation gives CASSFRTSGVYNEQFF. This chain uses TRBV7-8 with TRBJ2-1; 12 bases are shared with TRBD2. The CDR3 has 16 residues. CDR1 and CDR2 (germline): SGHVS, FQNEAQ. The V and J ends lost 3 bases and 3 bases, in that order; junction bases with no gene match: 3.

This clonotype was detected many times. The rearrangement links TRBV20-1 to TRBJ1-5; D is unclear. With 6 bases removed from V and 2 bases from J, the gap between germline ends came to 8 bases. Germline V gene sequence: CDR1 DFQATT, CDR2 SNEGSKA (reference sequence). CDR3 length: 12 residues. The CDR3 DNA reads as TGCAGTGCGGTAAAGGGCAATCAGCCCCAGCATTTT. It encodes CSAVKGNQPQHF.

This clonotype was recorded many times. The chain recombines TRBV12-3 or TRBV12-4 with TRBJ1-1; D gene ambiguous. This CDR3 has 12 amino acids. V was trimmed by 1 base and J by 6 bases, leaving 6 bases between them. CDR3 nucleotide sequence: TGTGCCAGCAGTTTAGGGGGAGCTGAAGCTTTCTTT. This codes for CASSLGGAEAFF.

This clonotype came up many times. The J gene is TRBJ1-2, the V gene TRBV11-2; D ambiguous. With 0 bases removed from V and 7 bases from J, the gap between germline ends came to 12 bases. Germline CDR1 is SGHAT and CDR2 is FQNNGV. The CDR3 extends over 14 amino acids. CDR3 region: CASSLDSRVGGYTF. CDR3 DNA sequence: TGTGCCAGCAGCTTAGATAGTAGGGTCGGTGGCTACACCTTC. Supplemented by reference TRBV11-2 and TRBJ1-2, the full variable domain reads EAGVAQSPRYKIIEKRQSVAFWCNPISGHATLYWYQQILGQGPKLLIQFQNNGVVDDSQLPKDRFSAERLKGVDSTLKIQPAKLEDSAVYLCASSLDSRVGGYTFGSGTRLTVV.

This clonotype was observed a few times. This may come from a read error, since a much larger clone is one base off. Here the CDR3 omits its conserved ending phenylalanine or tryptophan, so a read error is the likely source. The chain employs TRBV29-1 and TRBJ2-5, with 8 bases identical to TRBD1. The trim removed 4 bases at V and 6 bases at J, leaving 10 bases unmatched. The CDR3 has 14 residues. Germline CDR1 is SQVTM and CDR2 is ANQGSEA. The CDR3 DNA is TGCAGCGTTGCCCTTTACCGACAGGGGAAGACCCAGTACTGC. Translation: CSVALYRQGKTQYC.

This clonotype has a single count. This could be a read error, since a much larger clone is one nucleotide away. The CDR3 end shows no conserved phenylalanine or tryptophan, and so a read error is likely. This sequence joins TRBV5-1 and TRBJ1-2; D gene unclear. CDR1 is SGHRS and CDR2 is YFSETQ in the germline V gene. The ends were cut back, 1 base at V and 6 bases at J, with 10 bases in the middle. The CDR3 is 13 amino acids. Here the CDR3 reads CASSLSSAHGYTV. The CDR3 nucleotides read TGCGCCAGCAGCTTGTCGAGCGCTCATGGCTACACCGTC.

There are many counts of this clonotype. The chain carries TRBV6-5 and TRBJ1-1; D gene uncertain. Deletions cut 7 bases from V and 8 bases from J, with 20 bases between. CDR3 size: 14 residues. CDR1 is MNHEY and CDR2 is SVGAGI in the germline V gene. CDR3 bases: TGTGCCAGCACCGAGTCGAGGCCGGGCCTCGAAGCTTTCTTT. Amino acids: CASTESRPGLEAFF.

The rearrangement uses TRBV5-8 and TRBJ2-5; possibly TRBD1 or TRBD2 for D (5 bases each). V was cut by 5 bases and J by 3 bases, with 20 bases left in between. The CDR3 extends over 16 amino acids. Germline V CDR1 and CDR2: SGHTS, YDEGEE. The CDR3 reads CASSHGVAGSEETQYF. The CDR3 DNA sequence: TGTGCCAGCAGTCACGGAGTGGCAGGGAGCGAAGAGACCCAGTACTTC.